What follows are 15 T cell receptor beta chains derived from one specimen sequenced in a study of monozygotic twins with inflammatory bowel disease. TCRdb reprocessed the 5' RACE reads and reports one entry per CDR3 protein, with no DNA. The listing contains a few hundred thousand distinct CDR3 sequences. The sample was blood. The receptors come from a human donor with ulcerative colitis or Crohn's disease, or a healthy co-twin of an affected twin (not recorded which).

The genes are TRBV13 and TRBJ1-1; lacking DNA, the TRBD1 call made by TCRdb goes unchecked. This CDR3 region has 18 residues. CDR1 is PRHDT, CDR2 FYEKMQ, per germline (reference sequence). The CDR3 here is CASSSSGDRGRVGTEAFF.

The rearrangement uses TRBV6-1 and TRBJ1-1; with no DNA, the TCRdb D assignment of TRBD1 cannot be verified. Germline V gene sequence: CDR1 MNHNS, CDR2 SASEGT. The CDR3 runs 15 residues. CDR3 sequence: CASSRWTDIDTEAFF.

The chain's CDR3 is CASSPPTGGKPTDTQYF. The V call is TRBV28, the J call TRBJ2-3; TCRdb reports TRBD1, a call that lacks DNA to check it against. The CDR3 is 17 residues long. From germline, CDR1 is MDHEN and CDR2 SYDVKM.

The chain employs TRBV4-3 and TRBJ1-2; TCRdb reports TRBD1, a call that lacks DNA to check it against. CDR1 and CDR2 (germline): LGHNA, YSLEER. The CDR3 has 12 residues. The CDR3 spells CASSQQDRGYTF.

The J gene is TRBJ2-7, the V gene TRBV6-5; TCRdb calls TRBD1, which cannot be checked without DNA. Germline values: CDR1 MNHEY, CDR2 SVGAGI. The CDR3 covers 14 residues. The CDR3 protein is CASSIDRVFYEQYF.

This sequence joins TRBV6-5 and TRBJ1-6; with no DNA, the TCRdb D assignment of TRBD1 cannot be verified. The CDR3 totals 14 residues. Germline V gene sequence: CDR1 MNHEY, CDR2 SVGAGI. The CDR3 sequence is CASRLPGQNSPLHF.

The V call is TRBV6-5, the J call TRBJ2-5; TCRdb lists TRBD1, though no DNA is available to test this call. The CDR3 loop spans 14 amino acids. The germline gives CDR1 MNHEY, CDR2 SVGAGI. The CDR3 reads CASSYWDRGETQYF.

The chain combines TRBV30 with TRBJ1-2; TCRdb calls TRBD1, which cannot be checked without DNA. Germline CDR1 reads GTSNPN; CDR2 reads SVGIG (reference sequence). The CDR3 extends over 12 amino acids. The CDR3 loop reads CAWSAGGYGYTF.

The genes are TRBV5-1 and TRBJ2-5; TCRdb calls TRBD2, which cannot be checked without DNA. This CDR3 comprises 21 residues. Germline V gene sequence: CDR1 SGHRS, CDR2 YFSETQ. Here the CDR3 reads CASSLEAPLAGGPPTQETQYF.

The rearrangement uses TRBV5-1 and TRBJ2-1; the D call of TRBD1 rests on TCRdb alone, since no DNA is present to check it. The CDR3 contains 15 residues. Germline V gene data show CDR1 as SGHRS and CDR2 as YFSETQ. The CDR3 spells CASGTGVNSYNEQFF.

The genes are TRBV20-1 and TRBJ1-2. There are 18 residues in the CDR3. Germline V CDR1 and CDR2: DFQATT, SNEGSKA (reference sequence). The CDR3 here is CSARDGWDAGMAGYGYTF.

The chain recombines TRBV4-2 with TRBJ1-1; TCRdb gives TRBD1 as the D gene, but with no DNA this cannot be confirmed. Per the germline V gene, CDR1 is LGHNA and CDR2 is YNFKEQ. The CDR3 covers 17 residues. This chain's CDR3 is CASSQDRWGAPDTEAFF.

The chain links TRBV7-2 to TRBJ2-1; without DNA, the TCRdb call of TRBD1 cannot be checked. The CDR3 runs 17 residues. Germline CDR1 is SGHTA and CDR2 is FQGNSA. The CDR3 protein is CASSLAIGTGNYNEQFF.

The chain employs TRBV6-5 and TRBJ1-1; checking the TCRdb D call of TRBD1 is not possible without DNA. CDR1 is MNHEY and CDR2 is SVGAGI in the germline V gene. This CDR3 is built from 14 residues. CDR3 protein: CASSVLQGDTEAFF.

This CDR3 is CASSPAARYGYTF. J is TRBJ1-2 and V is TRBV5-1. The CDR3 covers 13 residues. Germline V lookup: CDR1 SGHRS, CDR2 YFSETQ.